This T cell receptor beta chain comes out of a study of OX40 agonist ivuxolimab in advanced cancers. Study-wide background: Prior anti-PD-1, anti-PD-L1 or anti-CTLA-4 therapy was allowed; approximately 40% had some.

The study sampled blood at baseline, cycle 4 day 1, and cycle 7 day 1. Assay used: immunoSEQ multiplex PCR; TCRdb lists only in-frame clones, some missing. The sample shows some 80,000 clones, around 88% of them seen only once. Study findings and constraints: Certain nonresponders additionally had low normalized T-cell clonal expansion. The study found that CD8+ T cells averaged more expanded clones than CD4+.

V was clipped by 4 bases and J by 0 bases, with 14 bases between them. Germline CDR1 reads SQVTM; CDR2 reads ANQGSEA. The CDR3 length is 15 residues. A note on this clone: What it binds is not known.

The receptor was derived from an adult with an advanced solid tumor such as melanoma, head and neck, liver or kidney cancer. This chain links TRBV29-1 with TRBJ2-3; either TRBD1 or TRBD2 may supply D (6 bases each). This specimen consisted of CD4+ or CD8+ T cells sorted from blood, obtained in a trial of the OX40 agonist ivuxolimab. In nucleotides, the CDR3 is TGCAGCGTTGCAGGGGAGGCAGCTAGCACAGATACGCAGTATTTT. It codes for CSVAGEAASTDTQYF.